The 19 T cell receptor beta chains below come from one sample, sequenced in a study of blood T cell repertoires in COVID-19. Measured with immunoSEQ multiplex PCR; TCRdb has only the in-frame clones, and not every one. The table has 150,000 to 200,000 clones, approximately 80% seen once. Sequencing was carried out using peripheral blood. The receptors were sampled from an elderly woman with acute or convalescent COVID-19.

This clone was counted between two and nine times. CDR3 region: CAWSVGLYAAAYF. The DNA for the CDR3 is TGTGCCTGGAGTGTAGGCCTTTACGCGGCGGCGTACTTC. The genes are TRBV30 and TRBJ2-7; no reliable D call. Trimming took off 0 bases at V and 12 bases at J, with 18 bases between the two ends. Looked up from germline, CDR1 is GTSNPN and CDR2 is SVGIG (reference sequence). There are 13 residues in the CDR3.

This clone has just one count. The rearrangement uses TRBV5-1 and TRBJ1-6, with D perhaps matching TRBD1 (5 bases). The CDR3 has 14 amino acids. Germline V gives CDR1 SGHRS, CDR2 YFSETQ. V lost 4 bases and J 6 bases, leaving 11 bases between the germline ends. The CDR3 DNA reads TGCGCCAGCAGCCAAAAGGGGATTAATTCACCCCTCCACTTT. Translation gives CASSQKGINSPLHF.

This chain connects TRBV5-4 to TRBJ2-2; 9 nucleotides align to TRBD2. Germline-derived CDR1 and CDR2 are SGHNT and YYREEE (reference sequence). V lost 6 bases and J lost 5; bases outside the gene matches: 8. The CDR3 length is 15 residues. The CDR3 DNA is TGTGCCAGCACCGCCGGGACTAGCAAGACCGGGGAGCTGTTTTTT. Amino acids: CASTAGTSKTGELFF.

The rearrangement uses TRBV9 and TRBJ2-3; D unclear. Trimming removed 3 bases at V and 2 bases at J, with 7 bases between. The germline V gene encodes CDR1 SGDLS and CDR2 YYNGEE. The CDR3 covers 13 residues. The DNA for the CDR3 is TGTGCCAGCAGCGCCGAGTACACAGATACGCAGTATTTT. Translation: CASSAEYTDTQYF.

For the CDR3, the DNA is TGTGCCAGCGCGACGACTGGCTCGGGCACAGATACGCAGTATTTT. This codes for CASATTGSGTDTQYF. V gene TRBV6-5 combines with J gene TRBJ2-3; D is uncertain. This CDR3 spans 15 amino acids. Germline V gene lookup returns CDR1 MNHEY and CDR2 SVGAGI. V was shortened by 8 bases and J by 1 base, with 16 bases between the two germline ends.

The V gene is TRBV2, the J gene TRBJ2-7; TRBD2 agrees at 12 bases. V lost 8 bases and J lost 4; bases outside the gene matches: 6. This CDR3 region has 14 residues. Per germline, CDR1 SNHLY and CDR2 FYNNEI. CDR3 sequence reads: CASALAGGLYEQYF. The CDR3 nucleotides read TGTGCCAGCGCACTAGCGGGAGGTCTTTACGAGCAGTACTTC.

V usage is TRBV5-1 and J usage is TRBJ1-1; 10 nucleotides match TRBD1. V lost 2 bases, J lost 6 bases, and 1 base stayed unmatched. CDR1 and CDR2 from the germline V gene are SGHRS and YFSETQ. The CDR3 runs to 13 residues. The CDR3 reads CASSFGQGAEAFF. CDR3 nucleotide sequence: TGCGCCAGCAGCTTCGGACAGGGGGCTGAAGCTTTCTTT.

V usage is TRBV9 and J usage is TRBJ2-1; TRBD2 matches at 10 bases. The V segment lost 3 bases and the J segment 0 bases; nucleotides outside the gene matches: 3. The germline CDR1 and CDR2 sequences are SGDLS and YYNGEE. CDR3 size: 16 residues. The CDR3 sequence is CASSASSGSSYNEQFF. The DNA for the CDR3 is TGTGCCAGCAGCGCCTCTAGCGGGAGCTCCTACAATGAGCAGTTCTTC.

The V call is TRBV5-6, the J call TRBJ2-7, with TRBD1 identical over 8 bases. The CDR3 length is 15 residues. Germline trimming cut 0 bases from V and 5 bases from J; bases unmatched to any gene: 7. From germline, CDR1 is SGHDT and CDR2 YYEEEE. CDR3 bases: TGTGCCAGCAGCTTGGCTCGGACAGGGAGGAACGAGCAGTACTTC. Its translation is CASSLARTGRNEQYF.

The rearrangement uses TRBV5-1 and TRBJ2-1; D is perhaps TRBD2 (5 bases). This CDR3 has 13 amino acids. Deletions cut 1 base from V and 10 bases from J, with 12 bases between. CDR1 and CDR2 from the germline V gene are SGHRS and YFSETQ. CDR3 in amino acids: CASSLFETGEQFF. The CDR3 bases are TGCGCCAGCAGCTTGTTCGAGACGGGAGAGCAGTTCTTC.

J is TRBJ2-7 and V is TRBV10-3; a possible D gene is TRBD1 (6 bases). The CDR3 runs 13 residues. Germline V gene lookup returns CDR1 ENHRY and CDR2 SYGVKD. V was pared by 3 bases and J by 6 bases, with 12 bases between. CDR3 amino acids: CAISDGRGTEQYF. CDR3 sequence (DNA): TGTGCCATCAGTGATGGCAGGGGTACCGAGCAGTACTTC.

The CDR3 DNA follows: TGTGCCAGCGCAGGTTGGGACAGGGGGAACACTGAAGCTTTCTTT. Translated: CASAGWDRGNTEAFF. The V gene is TRBV7-9, the J gene TRBJ1-1, with 10 positions matching TRBD1. Germline V gene data show CDR1 as SEHNR and CDR2 as FQNEAQ (reference sequence). Trimming at V came to 8 bases and at J to 1 base, leaving 7 bases not matched to a gene. The CDR3 is 15 amino acids.

The CDR3, as DNA: TGTGCCTGGATTCCCCCGGGACAGGGAAAGGGCTACACCTTC. As protein: CAWIPPGQGKGYTF. The chain uses TRBV30 and TRBJ1-2; 9 bases fit TRBD1. The CDR3 runs to 14 residues. Germline assignment: CDR1 GTSNPN and CDR2 SVGIG (reference sequence). J was trimmed by 8 bases and V by 4 bases; bases with no gene match: 11.

This rearrangement joins TRBV2 to TRBJ1-2, with TRBD1 matching over 7 bases. Trimming cost V 6 bases and J 8 bases; bases outside gene matches: 9. Germline CDR1 reads SNHLY; CDR2 reads FYNNEI. The CDR3 contains 13 residues. CDR3 bases: TGTGCCAGCAGCGATGACAGGGTAGGCGGCTACACCTTC. This codes for CASSDDRVGGYTF. Full variable domain (rest looked up from reference TRBV2 and TRBJ1-2): EPEVTQTPSHQVTQMGQEVILRCVPISNHLYFYWYRQILGQKVEFLVSFYNNEISEKSEIFDDQFSVERPDGSNFTLKIRSTKLEDSAMYFCASSDDRVGGYTFGSGTRLTVV.

The chain carries TRBV19 and TRBJ1-2, with D hard to call. This CDR3 region has 15 residues. Germline V gene sequence: CDR1 LNHDA, CDR2 SQIVND (reference sequence). Trimming left V 5 bases short and J 2 bases short, with 15 bases between. The CDR3 sequence is CASSAWRGGNYGYTF. CDR3 DNA: TGTGCCAGTAGTGCGTGGCGGGGAGGGAACTATGGCTACACCTTC.

This clone was seen just once. The rearrangement uses TRBV29-1 and TRBJ1-3; D is uncertain. This CDR3 region has 12 residues. CDR1 SQVTM and CDR2 ANQGSEA come from the germline V gene. Trimming left V 4 bases short and J 0 bases short, with 4 bases between. DNA of the CDR3: TGCAGCGTTGGTAGCTCTGGAAACACCATATATTTT. Its protein is CSVGSSGNTIYF.

This chain links TRBV5-1 with TRBJ1-6; 9 bases map to TRBD1. From germline, CDR1 is SGHRS and CDR2 YFSETQ. Trimming cost V 4 bases and J 4 bases; bases outside gene matches: 3. This CDR3 has 15 residues. The CDR3 DNA follows: TGCGCCAGCAGCATAGGACAGGGGTATAATTCACCCCTCCACTTT. Protein product: CASSIGQGYNSPLHF.

V gene TRBV5-1 combines with J gene TRBJ1-2, with 7 bases fitting TRBD1. The CDR3 spans 15 residues. V shed 0 bases and J 4 bases; nucleotides not matched to a gene: 6. CDR1 and CDR2 from the germline V gene are SGHRS and YFSETQ. CDR3 DNA sequence: TGCGCCAGCAGCTTGGATGAGGGGGCGCCCTATGGCTACACCTTC. Its translation is CASSLDEGAPYGYTF.

The rearrangement uses TRBV5-5 and TRBJ2-7, with D possibly TRBD1 on 6 matching bases. The V end lost 4 bases, the J end lost 0 bases, and 14 bases lay between the germline ends. This CDR3 has 15 residues. Germline-derived CDR1 and CDR2 are SGHKS and YYEKEE (reference sequence). CDR3 bases: TGTGCCAGCAGCATCTCCGGGACAAACTCCTACGAGCAGTACTTC. Translated, it gives CASSISGTNSYEQYF. Full variable domain (remainder filled in from reference TRBV5-5 and TRBJ2-7): DAGVTQSPTHLIKTRGQQVTLRCSPISGHKSVSWYQQVLGQGPQFIFQYYEKEERGRGNFPDRFSARQFPNYSSELNVNALLLGDSALYLCASSISGTNSYEQYFGPGTRLTVT.